This T cell receptor (beta chain) was found in a study of blood T cell repertoires in COVID-19. Turning to the study itself: COVID-19 samples, acute and convalescent, were from the United States, Italy and Spain. T cells, B-cell-depleted T cells, or PBMCs provided the cDNA or gDNA that served as material.

V shed 4 bases and J shed 1 base, with 10 bases lying between them. The CDR3 is 15 amino acids. Germline CDR1 is SGHTA and CDR2 is FQGTGA. The assay was immunoSEQ multiplex PCR, and TCRdb's table has in-frame clones only and misses some. Among around 170,000 clones, about 86% were seen once, and the ten largest hold about 8.6%. This chain uses TRBV7-3 with TRBJ2-2, with D possibly matching TRBD2 (5 bases). The sample comprised peripheral blood. The TCR originated in a man aged 45-60 years with active or convalescent COVID-19. The chain's CDR3 is CASSSTSLNTGELFF. CDR3 in DNA: TGTGCCAGCAGCTCCACTAGTCTGAACACCGGGGAGCTGTTTTTT.